A single sample gave rise to the 16 T cell receptor beta chains below, sequenced in a study of T-cell reconstitution after alpha-beta-depleted transplantation in children. Unique molecular identifiers were incorporated into the prepared TCRbeta library. TCRdb re-called the PCR reads with MiXCR, one entry per CDR3 protein. The sample has about 240,000 distinct CDR3 sequences, around 13% seen once. This specimen consisted of PBMCs from the stem cell graft donor, obtained from the stem cell graft. These receptors were collected from a human donor who donated a stem cell graft to a child with acute lymphoblastic leukemia.

This clonotype was detected many times. V gene TRBV3-1 combines with J gene TRBJ1-4; D not resolved. V lost 4 bases, J lost 7 bases, and 10 bases lay in between. Germline-derived CDR1 and CDR2 are LGHDT and YNNKEL (reference sequence). The CDR3 runs to 13 residues. The CDR3 DNA sequence: TGTGCCAGCAGCCTCGAAGGAGGTGAAAAACTGTTTTTT. This gives the protein CASSLEGGEKLFF.

This chain joins TRBV5-6 and TRBJ1-6; tentative D call: TRBD1 (6 bases). The V and J ends lost 2 bases and 9 bases respectively, with 18 bases between them. The V gene's germline CDR1 is SGHDT and CDR2 YYEEEE. This CDR3 has 16 amino acids. The CDR3 reads CASSFGTWGSGSPLHF. Written as DNA, the CDR3 is TGTGCCAGCAGCTTCGGGACATGGGGATCGGGTTCACCCCTCCACTTT.

This clonotype has a count of ten or more. This rearrangement joins TRBV19 to TRBJ2-1, with 9 bases matching TRBD1. CDR1 and CDR2 (germline): LNHDA, SQIVND (reference sequence). The CDR3 totals 16 residues. The junction had 12 bases not matched to a gene; V was cut back by 6 bases and J by 6 bases. The DNA of the CDR3 is TGTGCCAGTAGAGGTAGGGGGGGACAGGGTAGCAATGAGCAGTTCTTC. Its translation is CASRGRGGQGSNEQFF.

This clonotype was counted at least ten times. The gene calls are TRBV7-6 and TRBJ1-5; a possible D gene is TRBD1 (5 bases). Trimming cost V 1 base and J 3 bases, with 16 bases left between them. This CDR3 region has 17 residues. CDR1 is SGHVS, CDR2 FNYEAQ, per germline. CDR3 protein: CASSLGFGGEVNQPQHF. CDR3 coding DNA: TGTGCCAGCAGCTTAGGGTTTGGGGGGGAGGTCAATCAGCCCCAGCATTTT.

This clonotype showed up many times. This sequence joins TRBV5-5 and TRBJ2-7; possibly TRBD2 for D (5 bases). The germline V gene has CDR1 SGHKS and CDR2 YYEKEE (reference sequence). This CDR3 contains 12 residues. The V end was cut by 2 bases, the J end by 5 bases, with 8 bases between. CDR3 coding DNA: TGTGCCAGCAGCTTCCCCGGGGACGAGCAGTACTTC. Translation: CASSFPGDEQYF.

There are many counts of this clonotype. The DNA of the CDR3 is TGTGCCAGCCGGGACACCGCCTACGAGCAGTACTTC. Translated, it gives CASRDTAYEQYF. The genes are TRBV28 and TRBJ2-7, with D maybe TRBD1 (6 bases). V lost 8 bases to trimming and J lost 2 bases, with 10 bases between them. Germline V CDR1 and CDR2: MDHEN, SYDVKM. CDR3 length: 12 amino acids.

This clonotype was picked up many times. The chain links TRBV7-2 to TRBJ2-1, with 7 positions matching TRBD1. The ends lost 2 bases at V and 6 bases at J; junction bases unmatched: 1. This CDR3 is built from 13 residues. Germline CDR1 is SGHTA and CDR2 is FQGNSA. In nucleotides, the CDR3 is TGTGCCAGCAGCTTAACAGGGGCCAATGAGCAGTTCTTC. Protein sequence: CASSLTGANEQFF.

This clonotype was observed many times. For the CDR3, the DNA is TGTGCCACCAGGACTAGCGACACCGGGGAGCTGTTTTTT. This translates into CATRTSDTGELFF. The chain uses TRBV6-1 and TRBJ2-2; 9 nucleotides agree with TRBD2. This CDR3 has 13 residues. Germline lookup yields CDR1 MNHNS and CDR2 SASEGT. V shed 10 bases and J 3 bases; nucleotides not matched to a gene: 3.

The table lists this clonotype with many counts. This chain connects TRBV5-8 to TRBJ2-7; possibly TRBD1 or TRBD2 for D (5 bases each). V was shortened by 1 base and J by 1 base, with 12 bases between the two germline ends. Germline-derived CDR1 and CDR2 are SGHTS and YDEGEE. The length of the CDR3 is 15 residues. The CDR3 reads CASSLWVGDSYEQYF. In DNA form, the CDR3 reads TGTGCCAGCAGCTTGTGGGTGGGGGATTCCTACGAGCAGTACTTC.

This clonotype was recorded at least ten times. The V and J genes are TRBV12-3 or TRBV12-4 and TRBJ1-6, with D perhaps TRBD1 (6 bases). V lost 8 bases and J 8 bases, leaving 19 bases between the germline ends. The length of the CDR3 is 15 residues. The CDR3 DNA reads TGTGCCAGCGTTTACAGGGATACAACGGATTCACCCCTCCACTTT. Protein sequence: CASVYRDTTDSPLHF.

In this sample, this clonotype turned up many times. The V call is TRBV20-1, the J call TRBJ1-2, with D perhaps matching TRBD1 (6 bases). Germline V gives CDR1 DFQATT, CDR2 SNEGSKA (reference sequence). V lost 1 base, J lost 6 bases, and 12 bases lay in between. This CDR3 has 13 residues. The CDR3 bases are TGCAGTGCTAGAGGGATGAGGGACAATGGCTACACCTTC. Protein sequence: CSARGMRDNGYTF.

This clonotype has at least ten counts. The chain uses TRBV14 and TRBJ1-5; D not resolved. CDR1 and CDR2 (germline): SGHDN, FVKESK. The CDR3 has 15 residues. Trimming cost V 7 bases and J 3 bases, with 16 bases left between them. CDR3: CASTNKRGLNQPQHF. DNA for the CDR3: TGTGCCAGCACAAATAAACGCGGGCTCAATCAGCCCCAGCATTTT.

With regard to this clonotype: Possible read error: a much larger clone is one base away. The chain couples TRBV7-2 to TRBJ1-3; D might be TRBD1 (6 bases). V was pared by 4 bases and J by 0 bases, with 13 bases between. CDR1 is SGHTA and CDR2 is FQGNSA in the germline V gene. The CDR3 length is 16 residues. This CDR3 is CASSWTAATSGNTIYF. CDR3 DNA: TGTGCCAGCAGCTGGACAGCGGCTACCTCTGGAAACACCATATATTTT.

This clonotype was counted ten times or more. The chain couples TRBV11-2 to TRBJ1-1; possibly TRBD1 for D (6 bases). Germline CDR1 reads SGHAT; CDR2 reads FQNNGV. This CDR3 region has 16 residues. V gave up 4 bases and J gave up 2 bases, with 17 bases separating them. The CDR3 coding sequence is TGTGCCAGCAGCTCCCAGGGGAGGGGGGACAACACTGAAGCTTTCTTT. This encodes CASSSQGRGDNTEAFF.

This clonotype occurred many times. This rearrangement joins TRBV9 to TRBJ2-1, with 7 bases lining up with TRBD2. This CDR3 spans 17 amino acids. Looked up from germline, CDR1 is SGDLS and CDR2 is YYNGEE. V was pared by 3 bases and J by 3 bases, with 12 bases of the junction left unmatched. CDR3 amino acids: CASSGTSNGLVYNEQFF. In DNA form, the CDR3 reads TGTGCCAGCAGCGGGACCTCAAACGGACTAGTCTACAATGAGCAGTTCTTC. The whole variable domain, filled in from reference TRBV9 and TRBJ2-1, reads DSGVTQTPKHLITATGQRVTLRCSPRSGDLSVYWYQQSLDQGLQFLIQYYNGEERAKGNILERFSAQQFPDLHSELNLSSLELGDSALYFCASSGTSNGLVYNEQFFGPGTRLTVL.

This clonotype showed up just a few times. The chain links TRBV7-2 to TRBJ2-7; D is possibly TRBD1 (5 bases). The germline V and J ends were trimmed by 3 bases and 7 bases, with 13 bases remaining between them. The CDR3 is 13 residues long. Germline-derived CDR1 and CDR2 are SGHTA and FQGNSA. DNA of the CDR3: TGTGCCAGCAGCTTCCAAGGGGTGGCGGAGCAGTACTTC. It specifies CASSFQGVAEQYF.